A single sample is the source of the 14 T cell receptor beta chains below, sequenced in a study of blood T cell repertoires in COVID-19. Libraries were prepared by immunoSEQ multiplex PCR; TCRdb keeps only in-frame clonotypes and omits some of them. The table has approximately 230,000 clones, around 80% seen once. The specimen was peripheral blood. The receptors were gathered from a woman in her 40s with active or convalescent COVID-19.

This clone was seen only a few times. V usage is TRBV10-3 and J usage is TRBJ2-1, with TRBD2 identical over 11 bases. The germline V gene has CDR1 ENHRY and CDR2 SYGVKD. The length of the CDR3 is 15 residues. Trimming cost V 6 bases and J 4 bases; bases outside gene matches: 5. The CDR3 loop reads CAISSGTSGYNEQFF. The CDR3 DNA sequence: TGTGCCATCAGCTCCGGGACTAGCGGTTACAATGAGCAGTTCTTC.

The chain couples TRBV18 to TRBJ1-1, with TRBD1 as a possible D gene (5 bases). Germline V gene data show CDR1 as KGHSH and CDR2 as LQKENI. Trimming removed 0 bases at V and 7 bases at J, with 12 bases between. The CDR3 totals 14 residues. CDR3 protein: CASSPPGRTGEAFF. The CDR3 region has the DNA TGTGCCAGCTCACCACCGGGCCGAACAGGTGAAGCTTTCTTT.

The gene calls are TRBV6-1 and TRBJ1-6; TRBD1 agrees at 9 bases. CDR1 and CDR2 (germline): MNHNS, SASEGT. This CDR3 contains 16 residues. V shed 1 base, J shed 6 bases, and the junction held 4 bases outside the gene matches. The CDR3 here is CASSEGGTGLNSPLHF. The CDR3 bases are TGTGCCAGCAGTGAAGGGGGGACAGGGCTTAATTCACCCCTCCACTTT.

The CDR3 nucleotides are TGTGCCAGCAGCCCTCATCACAGGGTCGACAATGAGCAGTTCTTC. Translated: CASSPHHRVDNEQFF. The chain links TRBV9 to TRBJ2-1, with D tentatively TRBD1 (6 bases). V was trimmed by 4 bases and J by 5 bases, leaving 16 bases between them. Germline V gene lookup returns CDR1 SGDLS and CDR2 YYNGEE. The CDR3 is 15 amino acids.

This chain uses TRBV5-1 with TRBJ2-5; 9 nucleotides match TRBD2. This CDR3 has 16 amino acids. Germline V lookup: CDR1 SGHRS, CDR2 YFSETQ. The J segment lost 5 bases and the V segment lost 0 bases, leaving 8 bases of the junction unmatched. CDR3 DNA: TGCGCCAGCAGCTTGGGAATGCGGGGGGGCGAGGAGACCCAGTACTTC. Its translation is CASSLGMRGGEETQYF.

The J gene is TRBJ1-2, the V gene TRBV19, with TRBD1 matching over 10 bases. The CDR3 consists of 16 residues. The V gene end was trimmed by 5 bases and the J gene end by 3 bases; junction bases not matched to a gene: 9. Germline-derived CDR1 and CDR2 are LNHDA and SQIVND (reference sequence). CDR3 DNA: TGTGCCAGTAGTCTCACCCGGGACAGGGGATACTATGGCTACACCTTC. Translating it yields CASSLTRDRGYYGYTF.

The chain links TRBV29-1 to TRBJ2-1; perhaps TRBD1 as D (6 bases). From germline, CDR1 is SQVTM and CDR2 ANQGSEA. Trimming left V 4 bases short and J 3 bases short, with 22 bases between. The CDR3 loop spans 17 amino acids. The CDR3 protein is CSVGTGKIRGDYNEQFF. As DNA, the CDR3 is TGCAGCGTTGGAACAGGGAAAATTAGGGGAGACTACAATGAGCAGTTCTTC.

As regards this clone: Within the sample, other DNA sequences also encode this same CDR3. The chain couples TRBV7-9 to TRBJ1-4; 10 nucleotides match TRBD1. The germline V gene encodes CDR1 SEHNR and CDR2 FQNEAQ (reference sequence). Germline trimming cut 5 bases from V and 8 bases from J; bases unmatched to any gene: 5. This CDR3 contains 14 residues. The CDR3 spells CASSRTGGNEKLFF. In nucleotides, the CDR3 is TGTGCCAGCAGCCGGACAGGGGGAAACGAAAAACTGTTTTTT.

The CDR3: CASSVQGSSYNEQFF. CDR3 bases: TGTGCCAGCAGTGTACAGGGCAGCTCCTACAATGAGCAGTTCTTC. The chain recombines TRBV6-4 with TRBJ2-1, with a weak D call TRBD1 (6 bases). The CDR3 length is 15 residues. V was trimmed by 4 bases and J by 0 bases, leaving 10 bases between them. Germline assignment: CDR1 MRHNA and CDR2 SNTAGT.

The CDR3 bases are TGTGCCAGCAGCGTCGGACAGCACAATGAAAAACTGTTTTTT. Its translation: CASSVGQHNEKLFF. V and J are TRBV9 and TRBJ1-4; perhaps TRBD1 as D (6 bases). The CDR3 length is 14 residues. Per germline, CDR1 SGDLS and CDR2 YYNGEE. Trimming cost V 2 bases and J 5 bases, with 10 bases left between them.

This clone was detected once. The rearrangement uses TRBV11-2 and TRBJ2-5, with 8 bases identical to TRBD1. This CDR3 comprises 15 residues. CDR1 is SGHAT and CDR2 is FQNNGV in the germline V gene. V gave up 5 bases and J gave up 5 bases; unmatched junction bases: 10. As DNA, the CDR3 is TGTGCCAGCAGCCCGTGGACAGGGTCGTTCGAGACCCAGTACTTC. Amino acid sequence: CASSPWTGSFETQYF.

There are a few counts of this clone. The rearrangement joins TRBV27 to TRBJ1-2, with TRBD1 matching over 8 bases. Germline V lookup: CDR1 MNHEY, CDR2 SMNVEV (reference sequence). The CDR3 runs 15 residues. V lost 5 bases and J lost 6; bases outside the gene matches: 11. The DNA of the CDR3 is TGTGCCAGCAGTGCCCCCGGCAGGGGGCAAGATGGCTACACCTTC. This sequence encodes CASSAPGRGQDGYTF.

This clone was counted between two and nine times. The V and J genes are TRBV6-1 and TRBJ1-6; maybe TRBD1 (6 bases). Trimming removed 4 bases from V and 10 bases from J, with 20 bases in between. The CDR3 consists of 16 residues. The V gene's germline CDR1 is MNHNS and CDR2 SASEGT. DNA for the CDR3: TGTGCCAGCAGTGTAATTCCGGGGGGGCTTAGGTCACCCCTCCACTTT. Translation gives CASSVIPGGLRSPLHF.

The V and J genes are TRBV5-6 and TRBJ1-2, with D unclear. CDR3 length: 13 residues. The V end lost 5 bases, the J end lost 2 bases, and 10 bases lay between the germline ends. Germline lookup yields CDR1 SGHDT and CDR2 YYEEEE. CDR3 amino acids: CASRWAQNYGYTF. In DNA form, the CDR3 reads TGTGCCAGCAGATGGGCCCAGAACTATGGCTACACCTTC.